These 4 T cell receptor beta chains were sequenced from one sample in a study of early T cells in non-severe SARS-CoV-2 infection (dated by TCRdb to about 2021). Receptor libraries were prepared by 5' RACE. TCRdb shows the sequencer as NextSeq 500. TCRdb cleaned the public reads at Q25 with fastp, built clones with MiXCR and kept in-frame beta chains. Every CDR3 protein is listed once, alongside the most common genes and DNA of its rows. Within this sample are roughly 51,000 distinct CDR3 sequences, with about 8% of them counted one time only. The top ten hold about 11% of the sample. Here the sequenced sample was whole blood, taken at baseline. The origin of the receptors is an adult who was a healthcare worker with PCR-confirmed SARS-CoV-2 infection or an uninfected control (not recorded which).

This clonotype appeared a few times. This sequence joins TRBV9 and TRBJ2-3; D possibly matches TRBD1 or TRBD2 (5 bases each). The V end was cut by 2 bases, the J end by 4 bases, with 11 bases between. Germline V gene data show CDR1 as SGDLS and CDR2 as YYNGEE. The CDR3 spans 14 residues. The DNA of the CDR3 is TGTGCCAGCAGCGTGGGACCCACTCCAGATACGCAGTATTTT. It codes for CASSVGPTPDTQYF.

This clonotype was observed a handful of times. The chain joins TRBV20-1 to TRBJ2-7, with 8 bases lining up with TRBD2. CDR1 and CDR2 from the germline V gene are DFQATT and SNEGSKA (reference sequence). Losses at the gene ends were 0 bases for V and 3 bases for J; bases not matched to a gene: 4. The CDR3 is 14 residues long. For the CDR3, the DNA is TGCAGTGCTAGAGATCCGCTAGCGGGCTACGAGCAGTACTTC. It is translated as CSARDPLAGYEQYF.

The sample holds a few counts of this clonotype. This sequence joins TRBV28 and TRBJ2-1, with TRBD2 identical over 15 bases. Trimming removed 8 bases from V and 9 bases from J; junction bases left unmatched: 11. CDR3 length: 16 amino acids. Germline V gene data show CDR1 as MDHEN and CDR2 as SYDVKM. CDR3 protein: CASGTVGLAGGIEQFF. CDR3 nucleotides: TGTGCCAGCGGGACGGTGGGACTAGCGGGAGGAATTGAGCAGTTCTTC.

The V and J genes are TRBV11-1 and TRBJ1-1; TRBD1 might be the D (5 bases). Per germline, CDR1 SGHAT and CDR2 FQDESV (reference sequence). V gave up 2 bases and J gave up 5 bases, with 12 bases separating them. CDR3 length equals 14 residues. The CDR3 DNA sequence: TGTGCCAGCAGCTTAACGCAGGGCGGAACTGAAGCTTTCTTT. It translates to CASSLTQGGTEAFF.